Detailed here is one T cell receptor beta chain. This specimen comes from a study of blood T cell repertoires in COVID-19. Study in general: Spain, Italy and the United States supplied samples that represented acute and convalescent COVID-19. The cDNA or gDNA used as material had been derived from T cells, B-cell-depleted T cells, or PBMCs.

Germline V gene sequence: CDR1 SEHNR, CDR2 FQNEAQ (reference sequence). The CDR3 is 12 residues long. V shed 1 base and J shed 9 bases, with 7 bases lying between them. Source study methods: Quantification of nucleated cells was approximated via reference gene primer amplification. Method: immunoSEQ multiplex PCR; TCRdb's copy keeps in-frame clones and lacks some. That table gives V, J and clone size, and the DNA gave D and trimming. Of over 250,000 clones detected, 65% to 90% appear once; the ten largest clones hold 5.1%. This chain connects TRBV7-9 to TRBJ1-5; D ambiguous. Material: peripheral blood. The clonotype originates from a man aged 45-65 years with active or convalescent COVID-19. The CDR3 sequence is CASSLDRGPQHF. In DNA, the CDR3 is TGTGCCAGCAGCTTAGACCGGGGGCCCCAGCATTTT.